This T cell receptor (beta chain) is from a study of T cells in Graves' hyperthyroidism and ophthalmopathy. Unmatched junction bases numbered 15, after V lost 4 bases and J lost 6 bases. Germline-derived CDR1 and CDR2 are MNHNY and SVGAGI (reference sequence). CDR3 length: 18 residues. RNA transcripts gave rise to amplified TCR beta CDR3 regions. First-round RT-PCR targeting the TCR CDR3 was performed with the HTBI primer set. TCRdb reprocessed the multiplex PCR reads with MiXCR, giving one entry per CDR3 protein. The data hold roughly 100,000 distinct CDR3 sequences, with about 50% observed a single time.

The sequencing input was blood. V gene TRBV6-6 combines with J gene TRBJ2-1; 10 positions match TRBD2. This TCR was recovered from a man aged 35 to 55 with Graves' hyperthyroidism. The CDR3: CASSLTLAGVTPGNEQFF. CDR3 in DNA: TGTGCCAGCAGTTTAACTCTAGCGGGAGTTACCCCAGGCAATGAGCAGTTCTTC.